The 26 T cell receptor beta chains presented below share a single source sample, sequenced in a study of Graves' ophthalmopathy and Graves' hyperthyroidism. Amplification targeted the TCR beta CDR3 regions, with RNA transcripts as the source material. A first-round RT-PCR used HTBI primers, followed by a second-round multiplex PCR. TCRdb analysed the multiplex PCR reads with MiXCR anew, one entry per CDR3 protein. The repertoire holds 350,000 to 400,000 distinct CDR3 sequences, with 15% as singletons. Material for sequencing was peripheral blood. The receptors were sampled from a woman between 18 and 29 years old with stable Graves' hyperthyroidism.

This clonotype has at least ten counts. This chain connects TRBV27 to TRBJ1-1; D gene uncertain. The CDR3 runs to 14 residues. V gave up 2 bases and J gave up 3 bases, with 10 bases separating them. The germline V gene has CDR1 MNHEY and CDR2 SMNVEV (reference sequence). The CDR3, as DNA: TGTGCCAGCAGTTTAAAGGGATCTCACACTGAAGCTTTCTTT. Its translation: CASSLKGSHTEAFF.

This clonotype was seen repeatedly, ten times or more. V and J are TRBV12-3 or TRBV12-4 and TRBJ1-6, with D unclear. Trimming left V 1 base short and J 11 bases short, with 9 bases between. CDR3 size: 13 residues. This CDR3 reads CASSLVDVTPLHF. The CDR3 DNA sequence: TGTGCCAGCAGTTTAGTTGACGTTACACCCCTCCACTTT.

This chain joins TRBV24-1 and TRBJ1-2; D uncertain. CDR3 size: 12 residues. V dropped 5 bases and J dropped 5 bases, with 8 bases sitting between them. CDR1 is KGHDR, CDR2 SFDVKD, per germline. The CDR3 reads CATSVDGYGYTF. The CDR3 DNA reads as TGTGCCACCAGTGTGGACGGTTATGGCTACACCTTC.

Concerning this clonotype itself: Compared with germline, one end of the junction differs, possibly owing to a read error. The genes are TRBV29-1 and TRBJ1-2; D unclear. The CDR3 has 12 residues. Germline V CDR1 and CDR2: SQVTM, ANQGSEA. The DNA for the CDR3 is TGCAGCGACTCTGTAGGCCCCTATGGCCACACCTTC. Translating it yields CSDSVGPYGHTF.

The table lists this clonotype with many counts. The rearrangement joins TRBV5-1 to TRBJ1-1, with a possible D match to TRBD1 (5 bases). The CDR3 covers 15 residues. Germline-derived CDR1 and CDR2 are SGHRS and YFSETQ. Trimming left V 1 base short and J 6 bases short, with 16 bases between. This chain's CDR3 is CASSLFAGLVAEAFF. CDR3 coding DNA: TGCGCCAGCAGCTTGTTTGCGGGGCTCGTCGCTGAAGCTTTCTTT.

At least ten counts were recorded for this clonotype. The chain couples TRBV28 to TRBJ1-5; no clear D. Trimming removed 3 bases from V and 5 bases from J, with 29 bases in between. Germline loops: CDR1 MDHEN, CDR2 SYDVKM. The length of the CDR3 is 20 residues. CDR3 loop: CASSFTPFSHSLINYQPQHF. Here the CDR3 DNA reads TGTGCCAGCAGTTTTACACCCTTCTCCCACTCACTTATCAACTATCAGCCCCAGCATTTT.

There are many counts of this clonotype. The chain combines TRBV6-1 with TRBJ2-5; D may match TRBD1 or TRBD2 (5 bases each). Germline CDR1 reads MNHNS; CDR2 reads SASEGT. The CDR3 sequence is 16 residues long. Trimming shortened V by 6 bases and J by 0 bases, and 17 bases separated the two germline ends. The CDR3 protein is CASRTLGTPNQETQYF. CDR3 bases: TGTGCCAGCAGAACTCTTGGGACGCCGAACCAAGAGACCCAGTACTTC.

There are many counts of this clonotype. The CDR3 nucleotides are TGTGCCAGCAGCAACCGACAGGGACGGGTGTACGAGCAGTACTTC. This translates into CASSNRQGRVYEQYF. This rearrangement joins TRBV13 to TRBJ2-7, with 7 nucleotides matching TRBD1. The V and J ends lost 5 bases and 4 bases, in that order; junction bases with no gene match: 11. The CDR3 covers 15 residues. The V gene's germline CDR1 is PRHDT and CDR2 FYEKMQ (reference sequence).

This clonotype was counted many times. V usage is TRBV12-3 or TRBV12-4 and J usage is TRBJ2-2; perhaps TRBD1 as D (6 bases). This CDR3 is built from 13 residues. Trimming left V 5 bases short and J 6 bases short, with 10 bases between. The CDR3 DNA reads TGTGCCAGCAGTCGAGGGGGTTCCGGGGAGCTGTTTTTT. It specifies CASSRGGSGELFF.

This clonotype was recorded at least ten times. V and J are TRBV11-1 and TRBJ1-2, with D unclear. V was trimmed by 3 bases and J by 2 bases, leaving 10 bases between them. This CDR3 comprises 14 residues. The germline V gene has CDR1 SGHAT and CDR2 FQDESV (reference sequence). CDR3 protein: CASSLEGINYGYTF. The CDR3 DNA is TGTGCCAGCAGCTTGGAGGGTATCAACTATGGCTACACCTTC.

In this sample, this clonotype turned up many times. The DNA for the CDR3 is TGTGCCAGCAGCTTATCAGCTTCAGGGCTCGAGCAGTACTTC. This codes for CASSLSASGLEQYF. The chain recombines TRBV7-2 with TRBJ2-7; tentative D call: TRBD1 (5 bases). The ends were cut back, 2 bases at V and 6 bases at J, with 14 bases in the middle. Germline V lookup: CDR1 SGHTA, CDR2 FQGNSA. The CDR3 covers 14 residues.

This clonotype was observed many times. The CDR3, as DNA: TGCAGTGCTACCCGTCCTTTGGGGAGGCACATTCAGTACTTC. It yields the protein CSATRPLGRHIQYF. The genes are TRBV20-1 and TRBJ2-4; D may be TRBD2 (6 bases). Trimming removed 4 bases at V and 8 bases at J, with 18 bases between. The germline CDR1 and CDR2 sequences are DFQATT and SNEGSKA (reference sequence). CDR3 length equals 14 residues.

This clonotype was counted a few times. The chain uses TRBV3-1 and TRBJ2-2; tentative D call: TRBD2 (5 bases). The ends were cut back, 1 base at V and 4 bases at J, with 13 bases in the middle. This CDR3 has 16 amino acids. The germline V gene has CDR1 LGHDT and CDR2 YNNKEL (reference sequence). The CDR3 DNA sequence: TGTGCCAGCAGCCAAGTATCGGGTGCGGGCACCGGGGAGCTGTTTTTT. This encodes CASSQVSGAGTGELFF.

The chain employs TRBV9 and TRBJ1-1; D uncertain. In germline, CDR1 is SGDLS, CDR2 YYNGEE. The CDR3 is made up of 15 amino acids. V lost 0 bases and J 2 bases, leaving 11 bases between the germline ends. The CDR3 sequence: CASSVGGSGNTEAFF. The CDR3 nucleotides are TGTGCCAGCAGCGTAGGGGGTTCGGGCAACACTGAAGCTTTCTTT.

This clonotype was counted many times. The chain is built from TRBV20-1 and TRBJ1-3, with D possibly being TRBD1 (6 bases). The ends were cut back, 6 bases at V and 0 bases at J, with 12 bases in the middle. Looked up from germline, CDR1 is DFQATT and CDR2 is SNEGSKA (reference sequence). The length of the CDR3 is 14 residues. The DNA of the CDR3 is TGCAGTGCCTCCGAGGACAGCTCTGGAAACACCATATATTTT. This encodes CSASEDSSGNTIYF.

This clonotype was observed a handful of times. This may come from a read error, since a much larger clone is one base off. The chain has TRBV24-1 and TRBJ1-2; D call uncertain. CDR1 and CDR2 (germline): KGHDR, SFDVKD. V was cut by 5 bases and J by 4 bases, with 22 bases left in between. This CDR3 is 17 amino acids long. The DNA of the CDR3 is TGTGCCACCAGTGTTTCGTTCGGGCCCTTTTTTCCCTATGGCTACACCTTC. The encoded protein is CATSVSFGPFFPYGYTF.

In this sample, this clonotype turned up a few times. The rearrangement links TRBV4-2 to TRBJ2-7, with D tentatively TRBD1 (5 bases). CDR1 LGHNA and CDR2 YNFKEQ come from the germline V gene. V was trimmed by 5 bases and J by 3 bases, leaving 14 bases between them. The CDR3 is 14 amino acids. The CDR3 nucleotides read TGTGCCAGCAGCGAAGGGGCCAACCTCTACGAGCAGTACTTC. Translated: CASSEGANLYEQYF.

Many counts were recorded for this clonotype. This chain links TRBV12-3 or TRBV12-4 with TRBJ1-2, with D maybe TRBD1 (5 bases). V was cut by 5 bases and J by 3 bases, with 13 bases left in between. The CDR3 spans 14 residues. The CDR3 coding sequence is TGTGCCAGCAGTGCCTATGACAGATACTATGGCTACACCTTC. This translates into CASSAYDRYYGYTF.

There are many counts of this clonotype. This chain uses TRBV27 with TRBJ1-6; 7 positions match TRBD1. The CDR3 spans 12 residues. Looked up from germline, CDR1 is MNHEY and CDR2 is SMNVEV (reference sequence). V trimming: 7 bases; J trimming: 8 bases; junction bases outside the gene matches: 2. CDR3 bases: TGTGCCAGCACCACAGGGGATTCACCCCTCCACTTT. Protein: CASTTGDSPLHF.

This clonotype showed up many times. In nucleotides, the CDR3 is TGCGCCAGCAGCTTTAACAGGGGAGAGACCCAGTACTTC. Translated: CASSFNRGETQYF. J is TRBJ2-5 and V is TRBV4-1; TRBD1 aligns across 7 bases. CDR1 and CDR2 from the germline V gene are MGHRA and YSYEKL. The V gene end was trimmed by 5 bases and the J gene end by 4 bases; junction bases not matched to a gene: 4. The CDR3 extends over 13 amino acids.

The table lists this clonotype with many counts. The chain combines TRBV7-9 with TRBJ2-2, with D possibly TRBD1 on 6 matching bases. Trimming shortened V by 4 bases and J by 6 bases, and 9 bases separated the two germline ends. The CDR3 length is 13 residues. CDR1 and CDR2 (germline): SEHNR, FQNEAQ (reference sequence). CDR3 loop: CASSSYRAGELFF. The CDR3 DNA reads as TGTGCCAGCAGCTCCTACAGGGCCGGGGAGCTGTTTTTT.

The genes are TRBV12-3 or TRBV12-4 and TRBJ2-5; a weak D match, TRBD2 (7 bases). V was shortened by 6 bases and J by 5 bases, with 19 bases between the two germline ends. The CDR3 is 15 amino acids. Here the CDR3 DNA reads TGTGCCAGCAGCCCCCGTCCACAGGGAGGGGAGACCCAGTACTTC. Protein product: CASSPRPQGGETQYF.

The V and J genes are TRBV5-4 and TRBJ1-1, with D unresolved. CDR3 length equals 15 residues. V was trimmed by 0 bases and J by 0 bases, leaving 9 bases between them. The germline CDR1 and CDR2 sequences are SGHNT and YYREEE (reference sequence). The CDR3 loop reads CASSLADTMNTEAFF. For the CDR3, the DNA is TGTGCCAGCAGCTTGGCCGACACCATGAACACTGAAGCTTTCTTT.

At least ten counts were recorded for this clonotype. The chain links TRBV10-3 to TRBJ2-7, with D tentatively TRBD1 or TRBD2 (5 bases each). The germline gives CDR1 ENHRY, CDR2 SYGVKD. Trimming pared 2 bases from V and 1 base from J, leaving 9 bases between. This CDR3 is built from 14 residues. The chain's CDR3 is CAISERDGSYEQYF. The CDR3 bases are TGTGCCATCAGTGAGAGGGACGGGTCCTACGAGCAGTACTTC.

This clonotype was observed a handful of times. This chain links TRBV19 with TRBJ2-2; D ambiguous. This CDR3 region has 13 residues. Trimming removed 1 base from V and 7 bases from J, with 7 bases in between. The V gene's germline CDR1 is LNHDA and CDR2 SQIVND (reference sequence). The CDR3 is CASSIGQVGELFF. The CDR3 region has the DNA TGTGCCAGTAGTATAGGGCAGGTCGGGGAGCTGTTTTTT.

Comment on this clonotype: Possible read error: a much larger clone is one base away. The gene calls are TRBV6-1 and TRBJ1-6; D uncertain. CDR3 length equals 13 residues. Germline values: CDR1 MNHNS, CDR2 SASEGT. The CDR3 DNA follows: TGTGCCAGCAGTGAAGGGTTTGGTTCACACCTCCACTTT. Protein: CASSEGFGSHLHF.